These T cell receptor beta chains were read from a single sample in a study of blood T cell repertoires in COVID-19. Sequencing was performed with immunoSEQ multiplex PCR; in TCRdb, only in-frame clones are kept and a portion is missing. The table lists 250,000 or so clones, roughly 86% of them singletons, with less than 3% in the top ten. Specimen: PBMCs or T cells enriched from blood (not recorded which). The origin of the receptors is a woman in her late teens or twenties who had recovered from COVID-19. CDR3s include the opening cysteine and the closing phenylalanine or tryptophan. D genes are given only for firm matches. Size values are once, few and many counts, or a class for expanded clones, and some rows have none.

TRBJ1-3,TRBV13,-,-,CASSLITVGNTIYF,TGTGCCAGCAGCTTAATCACAGTTGGAAACACCATATATTTT
TRBJ1-6,TRBV30,-,TRBD1,CAWSTGVGSPLHF,TGTGCCTGGTCGACAGGGGTGGGGTCACCCCTCCACTTT
TRBJ2-7,TRBV9,-,TRBD2,CASSVEGGRGEQYF,TGTGCCAGCAGCGTAGAGGGCGGGAGAGGCGAGCAGTACTTC
TRBJ2-3,TRBV4-1,-,-,CASSQDTGGGTDTQYF,TGCGCCAGCAGCCAAGACACAGGGGGGGGAACAGATACGCAGTATTTT
TRBJ2-5,TRBV7-9,-,-,CASSLGFERPYQETQYF,TGTGCCAGCAGCTTAGGGTTCGAGCGACCGTACCAAGAGACCCAGTACTTC
TRBJ2-1,TRBV6-2/TRBV6-3,-,TRBD2,CASSSAGTSGRAVYNEQFF,TGTGCCAGCAGTTCCGCCGGGACTAGCGGGAGGGCCGTCTACAATGAGCAGTTCTTC
TRBJ1-2,TRBV19,-,-,CASRPGLRHYGYTF,TGTGCCAGTAGACCGGGATTGAGACACTATGGCTACACCTTC
TRBJ1-6,TRBV6-6,-,-,CASSYSAGVGSPLHF,TGTGCCAGCAGTTACTCGGCAGGGGTAGGTTCACCCCTCCACTTT
TRBJ1-6,TRBV7-8,few,TRBD1,CASSLGRGLSPLHF,TGTGCCAGCAGCTTAGGAAGGGGGCTTTCACCCCTCCACTTT
TRBJ2-5,TRBV27,once,-,CASSPDSAWTQYF,TGTGCCAGCAGCCCCGACAGCGCCTGGACCCAGTACTTC
TRBJ1-5,TRBV7-2,-,TRBD1,CASSLLFRGDQPQHF,TGTGCCAGCAGCTTATTGTTCAGGGGGGATCAGCCCCAGCATTTT
TRBJ1-1,TRBV3-1/TRBV3-2,-,-,CASSQTDSDTEAFF,TGTGCCAGCAGCCAGACGGACAGCGACACTGAAGCTTTCTTT
TRBJ1-2,TRBV11-2,-,TRBD1,CASSSLRQGRSLNYGYTF,TGTGCCAGCAGCTCCTTAAGACAGGGGCGTTCCTTAAACTATGGCTACACCTTC
TRBJ1-6,TRBV10-2,-,TRBD1,CASSESQGARTSPLHF,TGCGCCAGCAGTGAGTCGCAGGGGGCGAGGACTTCACCCCTCCACTTT
TRBJ1-1,TRBV11-2,once,-,CASSPSTTRAEAFF,TGTGCCAGCAGCCCCTCTACCACCCGCGCTGAAGCTTTCTTT
TRBJ2-7,TRBV5-1,-,-,CASSGPGQGGYEQYF,TGCGCCAGCAGCGGCCCGGGCCAAGGGGGATACGAGCAGTACTTC
TRBJ2-7,TRBV7-2,-,TRBD2,CASSLTLLAGRSYEQYF,TGTGCCAGCAGCTTGACCTTACTAGCGGGCCGCTCCTACGAGCAGTACTTC
TRBJ2-7,TRBV5-1,few,TRBD2,CASSFTGLAGGGQYF,TGCGCCAGCAGCTTTACGGGACTAGCGGGAGGGGGACAGTACTTC
TRBJ1-4,TRBV28,-,-,CASSFDEKLFF,TGTGCCAGCAGTTTCGATGAAAAACTGTTTTTT
TRBJ2-1,TRBV5-6,-,-,CASSLDRGGAYNEQFF,TGTGCCAGCAGCTTGGACAGGGGGGGAGCCTACAATGAGCAGTTCTTC
TRBJ1-5,TRBV6-2/TRBV6-3,-,-,CASSYGGGGNQPQHF,TGTGCCAGCAGTTACGGGGGGGGCGGCAATCAGCCCCAGCATTTT
TRBJ1-4,TRBV5-1,-,TRBD1,CASSLNPGGVTNEKLFF,TGCGCCAGCAGCTTAAACCCAGGGGGTGTAACTAATGAAAAACTGTTTTTT
TRBJ1-1,TRBV9,-,-,CASSPAGEEEAFF,TGTGCCAGCAGCCCAGCGGGAGAGGAAGAAGCTTTCTTT
TRBJ2-2,TRBV6-5,once,-,CASSYPSGPAGELFF,TGTGCCAGCAGTTACCCCAGCGGACCTGCCGGGGAGCTGTTTTTT
TRBJ2-2,TRBV15,few,-,CATSRDNVPGHMNTGELFF,TGTGCCACCAGCAGAGATAATGTTCCAGGACACATGAACACCGGGGAGCTGTTTTTT
TRBJ1-2,TRBV28,-,TRBD1,CASSLSGTGAGYTF,TGTGCCAGCAGTTTATCGGGGACAGGGGCCGGCTACACCTTC
TRBJ2-6,TRBV30,-,TRBD1,CAWSVDRGSAGANVLTF,TGTGCCTGGAGTGTAGACAGGGGTTCGGCTGGGGCCAACGTCCTGACTTTC
TRBJ2-5,TRBV19,-,-,CASRSGVTQYF,TGTGCCAGTAGATCCGGGGTGACCCAGTACTTC
TRBJ1-2,TRBV7-2,-,-,CASSLSGPTPSGYTF,TGTGCCAGCAGCTTATCCGGACCGACTCCTAGCGGCTACACCTTC
TRBJ2-5,TRBV9,-,TRBD2,CASSVGAGAQETQYF,TGTGCCAGCAGCGTAGGAGCGGGGGCCCAAGAGACCCAGTACTTC
TRBJ2-7,TRBV30,-,-,CAWSKSSYEQYF,TGTGCCTGGAGCAAGAGCTCCTACGAGCAGTACTTC
TRBJ2-7,TRBV29-1,-,-,CSVETVVGAFEQYF,TGCAGCGTTGAAACGGTGGTGGGGGCGTTCGAGCAGTACTTC
TRBJ1-5,TRBV12-5,once,-,CNSHQRRHPLGDQPQHF,TGTAACTCCCACCAACGACGGCACCCTTTAGGGGATCAGCCCCAGCATTTT
TRBJ1-2,TRBV3-1/TRBV3-2,-,-,CASSPKTGAYYGYTF,TGTGCCAGCAGCCCGAAGACAGGAGCTTATTATGGCTACACCTTC
TRBJ2-3,TRBV6-5,-,TRBD2,CASSYTPSGVTDTQYF,TGTGCCAGCAGTTATACCCCTAGCGGGGTCACAGATACGCAGTATTTT
TRBJ2-1,TRBV5-1,-,TRBD2,CASSLDTTSGTYNEQFF,TGCGCCAGCAGCTTGGATACGACTAGCGGGACCTACAATGAGCAGTTCTTC
TRBJ2-5,TRBV19,-,-,CASSIGGQTGPNQETQYF,TGTGCCAGTAGTATAGGGGGGCAGACCGGCCCTAACCAAGAGACCCAGTACTTC
TRBJ2-6,TRBV24-1,-,-,CATSDSTASGANVLTF,TGTGCCACCAGTGATTCGACAGCCTCTGGGGCCAACGTCCTGACTTTC
TRBJ1-5,TRBV28,-,TRBD1,CASSSDRVNQPQHF,TGTGCCAGCAGCTCTGACAGGGTCAATCAGCCCCAGCATTTT
TRBJ2-3,TRBV28,-,TRBD2,CASTVLGYLAGEGTDTQYF,TGTGCCAGCACTGTCTTGGGTTACCTAGCGGGAGAGGGGACAGATACGCAGTATTTT
TRBJ1-4,TRBV15,-,-,CATSRVRLGRGEKLFF,TGTGCCACCAGCAGAGTTCGCTTGGGGCGAGGTGAAAAACTGTTTTTT
TRBJ2-7,TRBV27,-,TRBD2,CASSFTSGSSYEQYF,TGTGCCAGCAGTTTTACTAGCGGGAGCTCCTACGAGCAGTACTTC
TRBJ1-1,TRBV4-3,-,-,CASSQDPAVNTEAFF,TGCGCCAGCAGCCAAGACCCCGCAGTGAACACTGAAGCTTTCTTT
TRBJ2-1,TRBV27,-,-,CASSFDWPAREQFF,TGTGCCAGCAGTTTCGACTGGCCCGCTAGGGAGCAGTTCTTC
TRBJ1-2,TRBV27,-,-,CASSPSRVGGEGHYGYTF,TGTGCCAGCAGTCCCTCGAGGGTGGGCGGGGAAGGGCACTATGGCTACACCTTC
TRBJ2-2,TRBV2,-,TRBD2,CASSELAGYTGELFF,TGTGCCAGCAGTGAGCTAGCGGGGTACACCGGGGAGCTGTTTTTT
TRBJ1-2,TRBV3-1/TRBV3-2,-,-,CASSQGATVDSFYGYTF,TGTGCCAGCAGCCAAGGGGCCACCGTCGACAGCTTCTATGGCTACACCTTC
TRBJ1-3,TRBV6-5,-,-,CASRDNQIPGNTIYF,TGTGCCAGCCGGGACAACCAAATCCCTGGAAACACCATATATTTT
TRBJ1-2,TRBV6-5,-,TRBD1,CASSYPGQDNYGYTF,TGTGCCAGCAGTTACCCCGGACAGGACAACTATGGCTACACCTTC
TRBJ1-5,TRBV6-5,once,-,CATARGYDQPQHF,TGTGCCACCGCGCGGGGATATGATCAGCCCCAGCATTTT
TRBJ2-5,TRBV20-1,-,TRBD2,CSASGPPSGGGQETQYF,TGCAGTGCTAGTGGTCCCCCTAGCGGGGGGGGGCAAGAGACCCAGTACTTC
TRBJ2-3,TRBV9,-,-,CASSVRGGELDTQYF,TGTGCCAGCAGCGTAAGGGGGGGCGAGTTGGATACGCAGTATTTT
TRBJ1-5,TRBV10-3,-,-,CAIGGGRSNQPQHF,TGTGCCATTGGGGGGGGACGGAGCAATCAGCCCCAGCATTTT
TRBJ2-2,TRBV9,-,TRBD1,CASSEGQGSTGELFF,TGTGCCAGCAGCGAGGGACAGGGGAGCACCGGGGAGCTGTTTTTT